This TCR beta chain was sequenced during a study of blood T cell repertoires in COVID-19. As for the study in general: Samples taken during acute and convalescent COVID-19 were collected in the United States, Italy and Spain. PBMCs, B-cell-depleted T cells, or T cells were the source of the cDNA or gDNA that made up the material.

Study processing details: Reference gene primer amplification gave estimated nucleated cell counts. Repertoires were generated with immunoSEQ multiplex PCR, while TCRdb's copy carries only in-frame clones and drops some. That table furnishes V, J and clone size, whereas the DNA furnished D and trimming. This table holds tens of thousands of clones, approximately 88% found once. Germline V lookup: CDR1 SEHNR, CDR2 FQNEAQ (reference sequence). The CDR3 is 15 amino acids. Germline trimming cut 1 base from V and 3 bases from J; bases unmatched to any gene: 3. Material: peripheral blood. The sequence derives from a human donor in a cohort sampled during active COVID-19. The chain employs TRBV7-9 and TRBJ1-5, with 7 bases identical to TRBD1. The CDR3 DNA is TGTGCCAGCAGCTTAGGGACAGGCCTCAATCAGCCCCAGCATTTT. Translated, it gives CASSLGTGLNQPQHF.